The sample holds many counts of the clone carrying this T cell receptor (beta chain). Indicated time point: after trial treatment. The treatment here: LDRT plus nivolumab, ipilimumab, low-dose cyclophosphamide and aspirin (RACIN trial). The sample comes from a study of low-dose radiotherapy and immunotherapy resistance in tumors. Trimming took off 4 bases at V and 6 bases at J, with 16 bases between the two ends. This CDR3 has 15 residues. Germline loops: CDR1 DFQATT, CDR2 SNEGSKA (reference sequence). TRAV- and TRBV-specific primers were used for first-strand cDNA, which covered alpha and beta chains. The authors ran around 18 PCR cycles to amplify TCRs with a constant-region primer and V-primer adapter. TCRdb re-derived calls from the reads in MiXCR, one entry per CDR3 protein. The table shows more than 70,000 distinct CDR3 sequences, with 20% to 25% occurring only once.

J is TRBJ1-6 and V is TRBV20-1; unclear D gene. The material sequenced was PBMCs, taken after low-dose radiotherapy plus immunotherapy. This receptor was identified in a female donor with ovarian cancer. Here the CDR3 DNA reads TGCAGTGCTAAGGACCTACCGGGCGGTAATTCACCCCTCCACTTT. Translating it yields CSAKDLPGGNSPLHF.